These T cell receptor beta chains were read from a single sample in a study of blood T cell repertoires in COVID-19. Assay used: immunoSEQ multiplex PCR; TCRdb lists only in-frame clones, some missing. The sample comprises over 200,000 clones, just under 90% of which are singletons, and less than 4.5% rests with the top ten. The sequencing sample was made of PBMCs or T cells enriched from blood (not recorded which). Receptors originate from a woman aged 25 to 45 with acute COVID-19. Each CDR3 is given with its conserved first and last residue. The order of the fields is J gene, clone size, V gene, CDR3 protein. Expanded clones are given a class, and other clones once, few, many or no size at all.

j_gene: TRBJ2-5
abundance: .
v_gene: TRBV6-1
CDR3aa: CASSEWGGETQYF

j_gene: TRBJ2-2
abundance: .
v_gene: TRBV5-1
CDR3aa: CASSLGWTPNTGELFF

j_gene: TRBJ1-1
abundance: few
v_gene: TRBV29-1
CDR3aa: CSVDQWGGTEAFF

j_gene: TRBJ1-2
abundance: .
v_gene: TRBV28
CDR3aa: CASSLDSNYGYTF

j_gene: TRBJ1-2
abundance: .
v_gene: TRBV4-3
CDR3aa: CASSQDEYDRAYGYTF

j_gene: TRBJ1-2
abundance: .
v_gene: TRBV28
CDR3aa: CASHIQGALGYTF

j_gene: TRBJ2-4
abundance: once
v_gene: TRBV4-1
CDR3aa: CASSSFLTRNKNIQYF

j_gene: TRBJ1-2
abundance: .
v_gene: TRBV29-1
CDR3aa: CSVVENYGYTF

j_gene: TRBJ1-1
abundance: .
v_gene: TRBV4-2
CDR3aa: CASRDTMNTEAFF

j_gene: TRBJ2-7
abundance: .
v_gene: TRBV7-3
CDR3aa: CASSLVAESYEQYF

j_gene: TRBJ2-7
abundance: .
v_gene: TRBV30
CDR3aa: CAWSNYEQYF

j_gene: TRBJ1-5
abundance: .
v_gene: TRBV5-8
CDR3aa: CASSWDRDRGNQPQHF

j_gene: TRBJ2-4
abundance: .
v_gene: TRBV7-2
CDR3aa: CASSPHPRGRVFAKNIQYF

j_gene: TRBJ1-2
abundance: .
v_gene: TRBV4-3
CDR3aa: CASRSGDNGYTF

j_gene: TRBJ1-5
abundance: .
v_gene: TRBV27
CDR3aa: CASSLYAGQPQHF

j_gene: TRBJ1-3
abundance: .
v_gene: TRBV5-4
CDR3aa: CASSSTANSGNTIYF